These T cell receptor beta chains were read from a single sample in a study of blood T cell repertoires in COVID-19. The method was immunoSEQ multiplex PCR; TCRdb's version includes in-frame clones alone and lacks a portion of them. The repertoire holds approximately 100,000 clones, with 70% to 85% as singletons. The sample consisted of peripheral blood. The receptors shown here come from a man aged 65 to 79 with acute or convalescent COVID-19. Both conserved end residues are trimmed from each CDR3. Fields, in order: J gene, V gene, D gene, CDR3 protein. D genes are given only for firm matches.

TRBJ2-3 TRBV18 TRBD1 ATGPGQGSPDTQY
TRBJ1-6 TRBV30 TRBD1 AWSPTGTGTFWNSPLH
TRBJ2-1 TRBV7-9 TRBD1 ASSSGTVHSNEQF
TRBJ1-6 TRBV30 . AWSIRGNSPLH
TRBJ2-2 TRBV23-1 TRBD2 ASSQMTTSGGAMELF
TRBJ1-2 TRBV5-1 . ASSLGQGGKTWGYT
TRBJ2-7 TRBV11-1 . ASSLAEDLSYEQY
TRBJ2-1 TRBV7-8 . ASSRRGGGFYNEQF
TRBJ1-2 TRBV20-1 . SASTGGANGYT
TRBJ2-7 TRBV10-2 TRBD1 ASVSGQGVGLGEQY
TRBJ2-1 TRBV10-1 TRBD2 AQRGRETYNEQF
TRBJ1-5 TRBV30 . AWSSRGDQPQH
TRBJ1-2 TRBV5-1 . ASRAPVPGDYGYT
TRBJ1-6 TRBV5-6 . ASSLQTASSYNSPLH
TRBJ2-3 TRBV5-4 . ASSFLDTQY
TRBJ1-1 TRBV2 . ASCDEGLGGTEAF
TRBJ1-1 TRBV30 . AWRGGSTEAF
TRBJ2-2 TRBV19 . ASSISFRHQLTGELF
TRBJ2-2 TRBV5-1 . ASSPRGGKVGELF
TRBJ2-2 TRBV7-3 TRBD2 ASSLGLAGGRNTGELF
TRBJ1-3 TRBV30 . AWSGGTAGNTIY
TRBJ1-6 TRBV30 TRBD1 ARKRGGPSYNSPLH
TRBJ2-5 TRBV19 TRBD2 ASSTLAGDRETQY
TRBJ2-2 TRBV5-4 TRBD1 ASSQDRAVGELF
TRBJ2-7 TRBV6-1 . ASSEAQAVDYEQY
TRBJ1-1 TRBV16 . ASSPSPPGTEAF
TRBJ2-3 TRBV19 . ASSIGLADTQY
TRBJ1-2 TRBV19 TRBD1 ASTWDSSYYGYT
TRBJ2-7 TRBV24-1 . ATSGGSSYEQY